This entry concerns a single T cell receptor (beta chain). This sample is part of a study of sequential checkpoint blockade in melanoma. Study details: Patients were randomized 1:1 to nivolumab-then-ipilimumab or ipilimumab-then-nivolumab first-line. Both treatment sequences were followed by maintenance nivolumab.

Treatment indicated: randomized to nivolumab then ipilimumab (arm A) or the reverse (arm B). DNA-damaging chemotherapy had not been given to any patient beforehand. Live CD3+CD8+ CD19− CD56− cells were sorted from PBMCs. This table comes from immunoSEQ multiplex PCR, and its TCRdb copy is limited to in-frame clones, with some not included. The table has roughly 14,000 clones, around three quarters seen once. CDR3 length: 13 amino acids. Trimming cost V 0 bases and J 4 bases, with 4 bases left between them. The germline V gene encodes CDR1 LNHNV and CDR2 YYDKDF (reference sequence). Sample: CD8+ T cells sorted from blood (inferred from file names), taken from a patient given nivolumab and ipilimumab in sequence. The source of this sequence is a human donor with melanoma. This chain connects TRBV15 to TRBJ1-5; D ambiguous. The CDR3 is CATSRDRNQPQHF. The CDR3, as DNA: TGTGCCACCAGCAGAGACAGAAATCAGCCCCAGCATTTT.